This T cell receptor beta chain stems from a study of neurological immune-mediated disorders. Regarding time point: longitudinal time-point 2. This clonotype was seen repeatedly, ten times or more. Its target is unknown. The authors produced cDNA by 5'RACE using 10-nucleotide random UMIs. In every sequencing run, more than 170 million TCR-beta sequences were generated from 15-18 subjects. TCRdb re-called the 5' RACE reads through MiXCR, storing one row per CDR3 protein. Here the sample spans some 80,000 distinct CDR3 sequences, approximately 5.8% being singletons. The CDR3 has 16 residues. V was pared by 7 bases and J by 0 bases, with 5 bases of the junction left unmatched. From germline, CDR1 is SGHAT and CDR2 FQNNGV. Study-wide results and limits: The highest TCR clonal expansion occurred in HTLV-1-associated myelopathy; multiple sclerosis fell below healthy controls.

The receptor's source is a woman aged 55-69 years with multiple sclerosis. The sequenced sample was PBMCs. The genes are TRBV11-2 and TRBJ2-6, with 8 positions matching TRBD1. The CDR3 protein is CASTKTGVSGANVLTF. The CDR3 nucleotides read TGTGCCAGCACCAAGACAGGGGTCTCTGGGGCCAACGTCCTGACTTTC.